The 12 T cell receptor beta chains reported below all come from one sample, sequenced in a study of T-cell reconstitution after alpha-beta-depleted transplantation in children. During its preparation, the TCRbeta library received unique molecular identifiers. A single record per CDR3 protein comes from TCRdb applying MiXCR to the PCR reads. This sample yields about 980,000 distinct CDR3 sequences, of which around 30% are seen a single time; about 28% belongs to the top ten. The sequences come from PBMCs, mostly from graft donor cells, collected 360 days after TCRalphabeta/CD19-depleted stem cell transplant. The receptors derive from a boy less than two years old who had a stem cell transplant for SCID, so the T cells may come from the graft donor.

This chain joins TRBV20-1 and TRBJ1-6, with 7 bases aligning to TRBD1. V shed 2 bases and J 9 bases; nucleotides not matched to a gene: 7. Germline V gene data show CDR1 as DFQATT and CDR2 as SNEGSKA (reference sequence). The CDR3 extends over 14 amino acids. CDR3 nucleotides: TGCAGTGCTAGACGGCAGGGGGTAGGTTCACCCCTCCACTTT. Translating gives CSARRQGVGSPLHF.

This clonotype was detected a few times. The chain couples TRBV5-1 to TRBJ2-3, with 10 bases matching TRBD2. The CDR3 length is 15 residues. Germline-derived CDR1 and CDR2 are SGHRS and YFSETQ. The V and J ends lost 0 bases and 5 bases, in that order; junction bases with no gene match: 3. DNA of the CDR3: TGCGCCAGCAGCTTGGTAGCGGGGGGTGAAGATACGCAGTATTTT. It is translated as CASSLVAGGEDTQYF.

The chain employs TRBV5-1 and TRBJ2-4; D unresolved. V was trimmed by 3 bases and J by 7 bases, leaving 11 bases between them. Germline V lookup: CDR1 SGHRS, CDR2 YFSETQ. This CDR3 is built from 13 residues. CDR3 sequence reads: CASSSPSANIQYF. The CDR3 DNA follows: TGCGCCAGCAGCTCCCCGTCGGCTAACATTCAGTACTTC.

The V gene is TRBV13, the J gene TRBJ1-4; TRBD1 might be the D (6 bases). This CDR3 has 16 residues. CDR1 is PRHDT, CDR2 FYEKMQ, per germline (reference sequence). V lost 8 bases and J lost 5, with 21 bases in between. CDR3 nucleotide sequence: TGTGCCAGCCGCGAGGGGGGGCGCGGGCGAAATGAAAAACTGTTTTTT. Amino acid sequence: CASREGGRGRNEKLFF.

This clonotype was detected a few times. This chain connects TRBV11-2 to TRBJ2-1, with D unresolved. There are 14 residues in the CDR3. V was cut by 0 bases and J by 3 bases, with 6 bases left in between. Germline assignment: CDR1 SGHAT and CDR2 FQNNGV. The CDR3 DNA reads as TGTGCCAGCAGCTTAGAATCCTACTACAATGAGCAGTTCTTC. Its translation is CASSLESYYNEQFF.

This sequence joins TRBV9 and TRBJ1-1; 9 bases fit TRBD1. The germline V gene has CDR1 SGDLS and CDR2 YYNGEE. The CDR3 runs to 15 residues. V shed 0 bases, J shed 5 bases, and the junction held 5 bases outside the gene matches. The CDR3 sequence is CASSVEGTGLTEAFF. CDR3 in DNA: TGTGCCAGCAGCGTAGAAGGGACAGGGCTAACTGAAGCTTTCTTT.

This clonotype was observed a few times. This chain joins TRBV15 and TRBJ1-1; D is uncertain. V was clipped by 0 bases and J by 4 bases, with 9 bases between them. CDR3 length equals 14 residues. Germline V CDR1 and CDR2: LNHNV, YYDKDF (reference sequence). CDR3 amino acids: CATSREGWGTEAFF. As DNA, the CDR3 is TGTGCCACCAGCAGAGAAGGGTGGGGCACTGAAGCTTTCTTT.

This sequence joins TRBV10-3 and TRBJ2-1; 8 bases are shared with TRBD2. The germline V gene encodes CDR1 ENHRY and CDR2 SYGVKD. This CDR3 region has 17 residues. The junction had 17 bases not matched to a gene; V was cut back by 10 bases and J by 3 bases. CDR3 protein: CATLSGSGEQYYNEQFF. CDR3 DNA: TGTGCCACCCTGAGTGGTAGCGGGGAGCAGTACTACAATGAGCAGTTCTTC.

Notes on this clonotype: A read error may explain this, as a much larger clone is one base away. The CDR3 nucleotides are TGTGCCAGCAGTTGTTCTGGGGGTGGCTACACCTTC. Translated, it gives CASSCSGGGYTF. This chain uses TRBV6-5 with TRBJ1-2, with a weak D call TRBD1 (5 bases). Trimming took 4 bases from V and 7 from J, leaving 10 bases between them. The CDR3 is made up of 12 amino acids. Germline CDR1 MNHEY, CDR2 SVGAGI.

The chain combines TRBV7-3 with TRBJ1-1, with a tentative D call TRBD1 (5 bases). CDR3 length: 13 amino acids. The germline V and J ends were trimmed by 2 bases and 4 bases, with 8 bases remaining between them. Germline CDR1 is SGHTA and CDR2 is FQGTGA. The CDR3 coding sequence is TGTGCCAGCAGCTTACTTCAGGGCACTGAAGCTTTCTTT. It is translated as CASSLLQGTEAFF.

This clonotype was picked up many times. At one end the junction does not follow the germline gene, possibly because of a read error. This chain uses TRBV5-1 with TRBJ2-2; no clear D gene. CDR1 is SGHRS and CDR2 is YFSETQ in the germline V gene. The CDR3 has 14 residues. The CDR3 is CASSLVRNTGELFF. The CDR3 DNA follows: TGTGCCAGCAGCCTTGTTCGGAACACCGGGGAGCTGTTTTTT.

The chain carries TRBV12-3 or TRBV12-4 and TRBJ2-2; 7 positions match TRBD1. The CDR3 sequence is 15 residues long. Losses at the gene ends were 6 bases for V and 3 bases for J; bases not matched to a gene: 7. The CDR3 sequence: CASSPGTDHTGELFF. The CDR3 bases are TGTGCCAGCAGCCCCGGGACAGACCACACCGGGGAGCTGTTTTTT.